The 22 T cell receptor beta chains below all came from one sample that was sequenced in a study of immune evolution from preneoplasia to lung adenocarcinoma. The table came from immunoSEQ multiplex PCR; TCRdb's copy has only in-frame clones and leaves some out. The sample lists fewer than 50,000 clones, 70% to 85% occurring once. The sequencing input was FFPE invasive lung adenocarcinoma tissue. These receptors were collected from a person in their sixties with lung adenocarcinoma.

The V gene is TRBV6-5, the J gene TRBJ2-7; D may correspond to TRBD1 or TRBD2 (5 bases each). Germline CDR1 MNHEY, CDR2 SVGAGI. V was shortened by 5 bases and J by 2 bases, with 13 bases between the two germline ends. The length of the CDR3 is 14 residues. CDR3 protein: CASSEGDRPYEQYF. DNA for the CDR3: TGTGCCAGCAGTGAAGGGGACCGACCCTACGAGCAGTACTTC.

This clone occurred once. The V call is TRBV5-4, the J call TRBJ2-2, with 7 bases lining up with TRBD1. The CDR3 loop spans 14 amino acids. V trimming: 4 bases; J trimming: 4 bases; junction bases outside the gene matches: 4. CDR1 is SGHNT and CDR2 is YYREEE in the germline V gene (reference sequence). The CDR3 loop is CASSGTGATGELFF. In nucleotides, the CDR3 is TGTGCCAGCAGCGGCACAGGGGCCACCGGGGAGCTGTTTTTT.

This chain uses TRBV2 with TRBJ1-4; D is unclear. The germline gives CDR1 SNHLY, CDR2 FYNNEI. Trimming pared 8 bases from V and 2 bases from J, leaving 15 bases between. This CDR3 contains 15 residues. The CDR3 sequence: CASRPKGITNEKLFF. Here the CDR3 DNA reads TGTGCCAGCCGACCGAAAGGCATTACTAATGAAAAACTGTTTTTT. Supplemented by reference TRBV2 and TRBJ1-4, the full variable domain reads EPEVTQTPSHQVTQMGQEVILRCVPISNHLYFYWYRQILGQKVEFLVSFYNNEISEKSEIFDDQFSVERPDGSNFTLKIRSTKLEDSAMYFCASRPKGITNEKLFFGSGTQLSVL.

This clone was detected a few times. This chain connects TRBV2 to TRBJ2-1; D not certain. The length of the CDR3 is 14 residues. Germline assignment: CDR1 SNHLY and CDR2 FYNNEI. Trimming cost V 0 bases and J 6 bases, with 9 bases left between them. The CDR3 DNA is TGTGCCAGCAGTGAAGCTCTGCTTCTCAATGAGCAGTTCTTC. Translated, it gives CASSEALLLNEQFF. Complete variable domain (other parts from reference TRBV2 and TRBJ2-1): EPEVTQTPSHQVTQMGQEVILRCVPISNHLYFYWYRQILGQKVEFLVSFYNNEISEKSEIFDDQFSVERPDGSNFTLKIRSTKLEDSAMYFCASSEALLLNEQFFGPGTRLTVL.

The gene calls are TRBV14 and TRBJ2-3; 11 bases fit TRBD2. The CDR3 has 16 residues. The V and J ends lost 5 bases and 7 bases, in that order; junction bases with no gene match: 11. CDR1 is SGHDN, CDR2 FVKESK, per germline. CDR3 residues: CASSSTSGGGTNTQYF. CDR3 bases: TGTGCCAGCAGCTCCACTAGCGGGGGCGGGACCAATACGCAGTATTTT.

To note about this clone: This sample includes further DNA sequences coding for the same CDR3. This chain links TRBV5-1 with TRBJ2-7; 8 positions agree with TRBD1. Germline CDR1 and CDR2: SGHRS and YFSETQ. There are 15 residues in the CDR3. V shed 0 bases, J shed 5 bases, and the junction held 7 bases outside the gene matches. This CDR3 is CASSLAGTGGHEQYF. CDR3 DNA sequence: TGCGCCAGCAGCTTGGCCGGGACAGGAGGCCACGAGCAGTACTTC. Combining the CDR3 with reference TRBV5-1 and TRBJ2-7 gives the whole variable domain KAGVTQTPRYLIKTRGQQVTLSCSPISGHRSVSWYQQTPGQGLQFLFEYFSETQRNKGNFPGRFSGRQFSNSRSEMNVSTLELGDSALYLCASSLAGTGGHEQYFGPGTRLTVT.

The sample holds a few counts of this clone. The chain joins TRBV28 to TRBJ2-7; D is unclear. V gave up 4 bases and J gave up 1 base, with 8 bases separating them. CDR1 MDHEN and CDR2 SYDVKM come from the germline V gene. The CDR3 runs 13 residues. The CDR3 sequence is CASSSLGSYEQYF. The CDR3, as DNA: TGTGCCAGCAGTTCCCTGGGATCCTACGAGCAGTACTTC.

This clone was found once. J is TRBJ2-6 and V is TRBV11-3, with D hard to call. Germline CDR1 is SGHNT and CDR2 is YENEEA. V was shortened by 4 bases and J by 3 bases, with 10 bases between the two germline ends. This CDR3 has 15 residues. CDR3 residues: CASSSSLYGANVLTF. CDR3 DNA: TGTGCCAGCAGCTCCAGCCTCTATGGGGCCAACGTCCTGACTTTC.

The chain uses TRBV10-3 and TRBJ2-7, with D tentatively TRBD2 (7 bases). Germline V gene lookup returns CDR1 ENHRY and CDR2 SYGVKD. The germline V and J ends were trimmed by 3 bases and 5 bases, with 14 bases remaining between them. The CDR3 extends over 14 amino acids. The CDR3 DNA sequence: TGTGCCATCAGTGACCGGGCGGGGGCCGACGAGCAGTACTTC. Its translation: CAISDRAGADEQYF.

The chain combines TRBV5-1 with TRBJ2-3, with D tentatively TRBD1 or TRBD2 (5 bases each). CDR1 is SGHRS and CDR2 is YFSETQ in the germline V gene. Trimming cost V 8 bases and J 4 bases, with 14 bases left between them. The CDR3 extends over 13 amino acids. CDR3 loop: CASAGDGADTQYF. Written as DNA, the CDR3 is TGCGCCAGTGCCGGGGACGGCGCAGATACGCAGTATTTT.

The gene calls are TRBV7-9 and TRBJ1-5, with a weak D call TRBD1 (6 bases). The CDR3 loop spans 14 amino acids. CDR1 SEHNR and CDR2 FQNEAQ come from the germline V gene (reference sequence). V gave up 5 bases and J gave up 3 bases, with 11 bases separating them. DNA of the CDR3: TGTGCCAGCAGCCGAACAGGGCTCAATCAGCCCCAGCATTTT. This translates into CASSRTGLNQPQHF.

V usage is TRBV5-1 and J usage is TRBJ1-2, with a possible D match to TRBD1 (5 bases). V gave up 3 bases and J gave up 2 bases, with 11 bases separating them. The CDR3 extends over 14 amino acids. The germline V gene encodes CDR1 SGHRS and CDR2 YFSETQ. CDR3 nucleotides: TGCGCCAGCAGCTCCCCCGCAGGGAACTATGGCTACACCTTC. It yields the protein CASSSPAGNYGYTF. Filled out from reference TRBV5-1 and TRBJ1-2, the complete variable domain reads KAGVTQTPRYLIKTRGQQVTLSCSPISGHRSVSWYQQTPGQGLQFLFEYFSETQRNKGNFPGRFSGRQFSNSRSEMNVSTLELGDSALYLCASSSPAGNYGYTFGSGTRLTVV.

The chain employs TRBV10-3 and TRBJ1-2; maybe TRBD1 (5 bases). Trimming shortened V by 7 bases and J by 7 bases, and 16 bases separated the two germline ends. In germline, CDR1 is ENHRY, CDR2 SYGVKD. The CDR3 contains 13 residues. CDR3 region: CAIKGSGRAGYTF. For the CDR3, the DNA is TGTGCCATCAAGGGGTCCGGGCGGGCTGGCTACACCTTC.

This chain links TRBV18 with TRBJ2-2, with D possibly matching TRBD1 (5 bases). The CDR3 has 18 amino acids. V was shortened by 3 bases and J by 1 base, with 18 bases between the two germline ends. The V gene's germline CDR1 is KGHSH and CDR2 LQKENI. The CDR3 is CASSPMPIGQGNTGELFF. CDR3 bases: TGTGCCAGCTCACCCATGCCCATTGGGCAGGGGAACACCGGGGAGCTGTTTTTT.

As DNA, the CDR3 is TGTGCCAGCATACGGGAGGGCTACGAGCAGTACTTC. Its protein is CASIREGYEQYF. The genes are TRBV2 and TRBJ2-7; 8 bases map to TRBD2. V lost 7 bases, J lost 3 bases, and 2 bases stayed unmatched. Germline V lookup: CDR1 SNHLY, CDR2 FYNNEI. This CDR3 region has 12 residues.

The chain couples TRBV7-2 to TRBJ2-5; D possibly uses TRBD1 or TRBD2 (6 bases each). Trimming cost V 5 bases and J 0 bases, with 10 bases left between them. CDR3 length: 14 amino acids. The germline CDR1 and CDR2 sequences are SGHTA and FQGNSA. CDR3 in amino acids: CASSLGGYQETQYF. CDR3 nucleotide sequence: TGTGCCAGCAGCCTAGGGGGGTACCAAGAGACCCAGTACTTC.

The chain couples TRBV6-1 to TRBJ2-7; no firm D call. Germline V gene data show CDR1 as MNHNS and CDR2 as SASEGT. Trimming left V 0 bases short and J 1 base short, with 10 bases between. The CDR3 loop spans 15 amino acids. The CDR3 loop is CASSEALLGSYEQYF. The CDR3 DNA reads TGTGCCAGCAGTGAAGCGCTTCTGGGGTCCTACGAGCAGTACTTC.

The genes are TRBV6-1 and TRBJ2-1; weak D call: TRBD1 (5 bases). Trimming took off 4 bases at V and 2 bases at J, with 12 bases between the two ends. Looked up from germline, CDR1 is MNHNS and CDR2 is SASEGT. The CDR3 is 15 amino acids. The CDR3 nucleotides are TGTGCCAGCAGTGCTCAGGGCGGAACCTACAATGAGCAGTTCTTC. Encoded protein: CASSAQGGTYNEQFF.

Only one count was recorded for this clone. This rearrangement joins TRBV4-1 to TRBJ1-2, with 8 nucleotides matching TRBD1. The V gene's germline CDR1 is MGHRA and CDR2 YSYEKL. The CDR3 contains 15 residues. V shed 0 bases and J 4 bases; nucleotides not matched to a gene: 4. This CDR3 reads CASSQETGVGYGYTF. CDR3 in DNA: TGCGCCAGCAGCCAAGAGACAGGGGTAGGCTATGGCTACACCTTC.

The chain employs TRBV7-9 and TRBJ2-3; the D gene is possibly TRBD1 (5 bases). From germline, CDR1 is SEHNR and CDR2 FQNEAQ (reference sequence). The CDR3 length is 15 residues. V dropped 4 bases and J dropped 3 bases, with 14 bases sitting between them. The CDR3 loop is CASSSRERRTDTQYF. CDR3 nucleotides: TGTGCCAGCAGCTCCAGGGAACGAAGGACAGATACGCAGTATTTT.

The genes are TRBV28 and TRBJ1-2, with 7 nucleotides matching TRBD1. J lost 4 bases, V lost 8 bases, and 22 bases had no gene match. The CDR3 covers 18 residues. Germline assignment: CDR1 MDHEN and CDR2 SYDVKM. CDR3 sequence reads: CASEPLTRGRQGTYGYTF. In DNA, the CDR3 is TGTGCCAGCGAACCGCTTACGCGGGGGAGACAGGGCACCTATGGCTACACCTTC.

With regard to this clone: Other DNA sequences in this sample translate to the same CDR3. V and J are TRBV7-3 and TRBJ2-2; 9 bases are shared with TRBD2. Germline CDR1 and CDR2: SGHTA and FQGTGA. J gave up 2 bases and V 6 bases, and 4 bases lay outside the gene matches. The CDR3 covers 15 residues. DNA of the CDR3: TGTGCCAGCAGTACTCTAGCGGGAAACACCGGGGAGCTGTTTTTT. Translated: CASSTLAGNTGELFF.